This TCR beta chain was documented in a study of blood T cell repertoires in COVID-19. The wider study: Italy, Spain and the United States were the sources of the convalescent and acute COVID-19 samples. From T cells, B-cell-depleted T cells, or PBMCs came the material, which was cDNA or gDNA.

The V and J ends lost 1 base and 4 bases, in that order; junction bases with no gene match: 5. The CDR3 contains 16 residues. Germline CDR1 and CDR2: SGHTA and FQGNSA. Original processing notes: Amplification with reference gene primers provided the estimates of nucleated cell counts. Generated by immunoSEQ multiplex PCR, the TCRdb table keeps only in-frame clones and is missing some. From that table come the V and J calls and clone size; the DNA was used to work out D and trimming. The sample records 50,000 to 65,000 clones, 74% being singletons. The genes are TRBV7-2 and TRBJ2-7; TRBD2 matches 12 bases. The sequence came from an elderly woman with acute or convalescent COVID-19. Source material: peripheral blood. The DNA for the CDR3 is TGTGCCAGCAGCTTAGTCCTAGCGGGAGGGCAGTACGAGCAGTACTTC. Its protein product is CASSLVLAGGQYEQYF.